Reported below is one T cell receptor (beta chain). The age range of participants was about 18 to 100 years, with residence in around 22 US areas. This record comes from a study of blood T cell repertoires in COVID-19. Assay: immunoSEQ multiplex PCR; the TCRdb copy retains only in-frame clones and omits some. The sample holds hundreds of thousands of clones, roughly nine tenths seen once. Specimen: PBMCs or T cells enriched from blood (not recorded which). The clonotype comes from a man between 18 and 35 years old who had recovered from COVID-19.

The CDR3 DNA sequence: TGTGCCACCAACCTTAGGGGTATCAATGAAAAACTGTTTTTT. Amino acids: CATNLRGINEKLFF. The chain is built from TRBV19 and TRBJ1-4; tentative D call: TRBD1 (5 bases). The CDR3 totals 14 residues. Trimming removed 10 bases at V and 5 bases at J, with 17 bases between. Germline-derived CDR1 and CDR2 are LNHDA and SQIVND (reference sequence).